A selection of T cell receptor beta chains follows, all from one sample in a study of human T cells and chemical hapten exposure. TCRdb fed the RACE reads into MiXCR, producing one record per CDR3 protein. Counted here are about 84,000 distinct CDR3 sequences, roughly a tenth occurring once; the ten biggest clones make up around 5%. The input for sequencing was whole blood, taken in connection with sensitization to the hapten diphenylcyclopropenone (DPC). The receptors come from a woman aged 45-59 years with alopecia areata. Some clones in this sample may be carry-over from other donors' samples. Each CDR3 is given with its conserved first and last residue. The order of the fields is clone size, J gene, V gene, D gene, CDR3 protein, CDR3 DNA. A D gene is named only where the DNA matches it firmly. Size is stated for part of the rows, as once, few or many counts, or as a class when the clone is expanded.

size: -; J: TRBJ1-1; V: TRBV3-1; D: -; CDR3: CASSHEFRQTEAFF; DNA: TGTGCCAGCAGCCACGAATTTAGACAGACTGAAGCTTTCTTT
size: many; J: TRBJ1-1; V: TRBV20-1; D: -; CDR3: CSARGQQGYLLAEAFF; DNA: TGCAGTGCTAGAGGCCAACAGGGCTACTTGTTGGCTGAAGCTTTCTTT
size: few; J: TRBJ2-2; V: TRBV6-6; D: TRBD1; CDR3: CASSYLQGDTGELFF; DNA: TGTGCCAGCAGTTATTTACAGGGGGACACCGGGGAGCTGTTTTTT
size: few; J: TRBJ2-3; V: TRBV24-1; D: -; CDR3: CATSVPGIDTQYF; DNA: -
size: many; J: TRBJ2-5; V: TRBV11-2; D: -; CDR3: CASSPVGETQYF; DNA: TGTGCCAGCAGCCCGGTCGGGGAGACCCAGTACTTC
size: many; J: TRBJ1-3; V: TRBV7-8; D: -; CDR3: CASSLVDSSGNTIYF; DNA: TGTGCCAGCAGCTTAGTCGACAGCTCTGGAAACACCATATATTTT
size: -; J: TRBJ2-3; V: TRBV29-1; D: TRBD1; CDR3: CSVERDRNTDTQYF; DNA: TGCAGCGTTGAAAGGGACAGGAACACAGATACGCAGTATTTT
size: few; J: TRBJ2-7; V: TRBV30; D: TRBD2; CDR3: CAWMGWTSGPLASYEQYF; DNA: TGTGCCTGGATGGGTTGGACTAGCGGGCCCTTGGCCTCCTACGAGCAGTACTTC
size: many; J: TRBJ1-1; V: TRBV12-3/TRBV12-4; D: -; CDR3: CASSFRAVNTEAFF; DNA: TGTGCCAGCAGTTTCAGGGCGGTAAACACTGAAGCTTTCTTT
size: many; J: TRBJ2-2; V: TRBV12-3/TRBV12-4; D: -; CDR3: CASSLQGSGTNTGELFF; DNA: TGTGCCAGCAGTTTACAGGGTTCAGGAACTAACACCGGGGAGCTGTTTTTT
size: -; J: TRBJ1-2; V: TRBV3-1; D: -; CDR3: CASSQGTPYGYTF; DNA: TGTGCCAGCAGCCAAGGCACTCCCTATGGCTACACCTTC
size: many; J: TRBJ1-3; V: TRBV23-1; D: -; CDR3: CASSQSIRRSGNTIYF; DNA: TGCGCCAGCAGTCAATCGATTCGCAGATCTGGAAACACCATATATTTT
size: -; J: TRBJ2-7; V: TRBV20-1; D: -; CDR3: CSAREWASAYEQYF; DNA: TGCAGTGCTAGGGAGTGGGCCTCCGCCTACGAGCAGTACTTC
size: few; J: TRBJ2-7; V: TRBV12-3/TRBV12-4; D: -; CDR3: CASSFVSGYEQYF; DNA: TGTGCCAGCAGTTTCGTGTCCGGGTACGAGCAGTACTTC
size: -; J: TRBJ2-7; V: TRBV28; D: TRBD2; CDR3: CASSSSAGGYSYEQYF; DNA: TGTGCCAGCAGTTCCTCGGCGGGAGGTTACTCCTACGAGCAGTACTTC
size: many; J: TRBJ1-5; V: TRBV20-1; D: -; CDR3: CSASRGLSNQPQHF; DNA: TGCAGTGCTAGTCGGGGGCTGAGCAATCAGCCCCAGCATTTT
size: -; J: TRBJ2-4; V: TRBV9; D: TRBD2; CDR3: CASSVELAGENIQYF; DNA: TGTGCCAGCAGCGTAGAGCTAGCGGGAGAGAACATTCAGTACTTC
size: -; J: TRBJ1-1; V: TRBV29-1; D: TRBD1; CDR3: CSVAHRGPNTEAFF; DNA: TGCAGCGTTGCCCACAGGGGGCCGAACACTGAAGCTTTCTTT
size: many; J: TRBJ2-1; V: TRBV6-1; D: -; CDR3: CASSRGEEQFF; DNA: TGTGCCAGCAGTCGCGGGGAGGAGCAGTTCTTC
size: few; J: TRBJ1-5; V: TRBV5-1; D: -; CDR3: CASSPGPPRDLNQPQHF; DNA: TGCGCCAGCAGCCCGGGACCTCCCAGGGATCTAAATCAGCCCCAGCATTTT
size: -; J: TRBJ1-5; V: TRBV20-1; D: TRBD1; CDR3: CSARDRGNQPQHF; DNA: TGCAGTGCTAGAGACAGGGGGAATCAGCCCCAGCATTTT
size: -; J: TRBJ2-3; V: TRBV29-1; D: TRBD2; CDR3: CSVEGLTGGGNSDTQYF; DNA: TGCAGCGTTGAAGGGCTTACGGGGGGTGGTAACTCAGATACGCAGTATTTT
size: many; J: TRBJ1-2; V: TRBV4-1; D: TRBD1; CDR3: CASSQERGQGYTF; DNA: TGCGCCAGCAGCCAAGAGAGGGGGCAAGGCTACACCTTC
size: many; J: TRBJ1-5; V: TRBV7-2; D: -; CDR3: CASSLSGARGNQPQHF; DNA: TGTGCCAGCAGCCTCTCCGGGGCCCGTGGGAATCAGCCCCAGCATTTT
size: -; J: TRBJ1-5; V: TRBV4-2; D: TRBD1; CDR3: CASSQGQGGSSNQPQHF; DNA: TGTGCCAGCAGCCAGGGACAGGGGGGTTCTAGCAATCAGCCCCAGCATTTT
size: many; J: TRBJ2-2; V: TRBV14; D: TRBD2; CDR3: CASSRLAGTGELFF; DNA: TGTGCCAGCAGCCGACTAGCGGGAACCGGGGAGCTGTTTTTT
size: many; J: TRBJ1-2; V: TRBV6-5; D: -; CDR3: CASSYSVSTRMGYTF; DNA: TGTGCCAGCAGTTACTCGGTGTCTACCCGGATGGGCTACACCTTC
size: -; J: TRBJ2-7; V: TRBV28; D: TRBD1; CDR3: CASQAAGTAHHYEQYF; DNA: TGTGCCAGCCAAGCCGCCGGGACAGCACACCACTACGAGCAGTACTTC
size: many; J: TRBJ2-5; V: TRBV29-1; D: -; CDR3: CSATGRLGETQYF; DNA: TGCAGCGCGACTGGTCGCCTCGGGGAGACCCAGTACTTC
size: few; J: TRBJ2-1; V: TRBV6-1; D: TRBD2; CDR3: CASSATSGSWNEQFF; DNA: TGTGCCAGCAGTGCCACTAGCGGGAGTTGGAATGAGCAGTTCTTC
size: -; J: TRBJ2-2; V: TRBV19; D: -; CDR3: CASSIAGNTGELFF; DNA: TGTGCCAGTAGTATAGCCGGAAACACCGGGGAGCTGTTTTTT